This paragraph covers one TCR beta chain sequence. Its antigen is still unknown. The V and J ends lost 4 bases and 2 bases, in that order; junction bases with no gene match: 2. The CDR3 length is 14 residues. Germline-derived CDR1 and CDR2 are MGHRA and YSYEKL. The data derive from a study of CD8+ T cells in alopecia areata. Broader study findings: Alphabeta T cells residing in normal skin are also sequenced in scalp samples. Both scalp clonality and the expanded CD8+ clones among the top 100 showed a significant decrease with tofacitinib. For lesional scalp, especially alopecia totalis/universalis, clonality was higher than in normal scalp.

Extracted from the samples, RNA was reverse transcribed into cDNA to serve as the sequencing template. Sequencing was performed with immunoSEQ multiplex PCR; in TCRdb, only in-frame clones are kept and a portion is missing. The profile shows 200,000 to 250,000 clones, approximately 40% of them singletons. Treatment reported: oral pan-JAK inhibitor, 5-10 mg twice daily. Punch biopsies of lesional scalp, plus peripheral blood, were taken from alopecia areata patients. The sample here was CD4+ T cells sorted from blood, taken at approximately week 39, from a patient treated with tofacitinib. The sequence derives from a human donor with alopecia areata. The rearrangement links TRBV4-1 to TRBJ1-5, with 7 bases matching TRBD1. The CDR3: CASSPGTGNQPQHF. Written as DNA, the CDR3 is TGCGCCAGCAGCCCAGGGACAGGCAATCAGCCCCAGCATTTT.